These 30 T cell receptor beta chains came from one sample sequenced in a study of blood T cell repertoires in COVID-19 (dated by TCRdb to between 2020 and 2021). The library came from the immunoSEQ multiplex PCR assay. Drawn from immuneACCESS, this table holds only the in-frame rearrangements with V and J called that TCRdb kept. Clones are partly lost; checked studies trace under half to an unresolved V gene and leave the rest unexplained. In this sample the table shows approximately 230,000 clones, roughly 84% of which occur a single time. Roughly 4% of the sample is in the top ten clones. Sequenced material: peripheral blood. Source of these receptors: a middle-aged woman with active or convalescent COVID-19.

The J gene is TRBJ1-1, the V gene TRBV9; 9 nucleotides align to TRBD1. V trimming: 5 bases; J trimming: 0 bases; junction bases outside the gene matches: 8. This CDR3 region has 16 residues. Germline lookup yields CDR1 SGDLS and CDR2 YYNGEE. The CDR3 DNA reads as TGTGCCAGCAGTCGACGAGGACAGGGGTTGAACACTGAAGCTTTCTTT. As protein: CASSRRGQGLNTEAFF.

CDR3 in amino acids: CASSLGQGMGTQYF. The CDR3, as DNA: TGTGCCAGCAGCTTAGGACAGGGGATGGGTACGCAGTATTTT. This chain connects TRBV11-1 to TRBJ2-3; TRBD1 matches at 8 bases. Germline V gene data show CDR1 as SGHAT and CDR2 as FQDESV (reference sequence). The CDR3 runs 14 residues. Germline trimming cut 1 base from V and 8 bases from J; bases unmatched to any gene: 5. Combining the CDR3 with reference TRBV11-1 and TRBJ2-3 gives the whole variable domain EAEVAQSPRYKITEKSQAVAFWCDPISGHATLYWYRQILGQGPELLVQFQDESVVDDSQLPKDRFSAERLKGVDSTLKIQPAELGDSAMYLCASSLGQGMGTQYFGPGTRLTVL.

This chain uses TRBV5-1 with TRBJ1-3; weak D call: TRBD1 (5 bases). Trimming removed 0 bases from V and 1 base from J, with 8 bases in between. The length of the CDR3 is 15 residues. Germline V lookup: CDR1 SGHRS, CDR2 YFSETQ. The CDR3: CASSLVGASGNTIYF. The CDR3 region has the DNA TGCGCCAGCAGCTTGGTAGGGGCTTCTGGAAACACCATATATTTT.

The genes are TRBV15 and TRBJ1-1, with 12 nucleotides matching TRBD1. The CDR3 covers 15 residues. Per germline, CDR1 LNHNV and CDR2 YYDKDF (reference sequence). V dropped 3 bases and J dropped 7; count of bases not matched to a gene: 6. The DNA of the CDR3 is TGTGCCACCAGCAGCTCCGGGACAGGGGGCCTTGAAGCTTTCTTT. As protein: CATSSSGTGGLEAFF. The complete variable domain, with remaining parts taken from reference TRBV15 and TRBJ1-1, reads DAMVIQNPRYQVTQFGKPVTLSCSQTLNHNVMYWYQQKSSQAPKLLFHYYDKDFNNEADTPDNFQSRRPNTSFCFLDIRSPGLGDTAMYLCATSSSGTGGLEAFFGQGTRLTVV.

V and J are TRBV2 and TRBJ2-5; 8 bases map to TRBD1. Germline assignment: CDR1 SNHLY and CDR2 FYNNEI. After removal of 7 bases from V and 7 bases from J, the junction contained 8 bases not matched to a gene. The length of the CDR3 is 13 residues. DNA for the CDR3: TGTGCCAGCATCGGACAGGGTATGGGGACCCAGTACTTC. Amino acid sequence: CASIGQGMGTQYF.

With regard to this clone: Other DNA sequences in the same sample also yield this CDR3. The CDR3 sequence is CASSRTGQETQYF. Here the CDR3 DNA reads TGTGCCAGCAGCCGGACGGGGCAAGAGACCCAGTACTTC. This chain connects TRBV5-4 to TRBJ2-5; a possible D gene is TRBD2 (5 bases). This CDR3 region has 13 residues. The germline V gene has CDR1 SGHNT and CDR2 YYREEE (reference sequence). Trimming cost V 4 bases and J 2 bases, with 9 bases left between them. The entire variable domain, with the rest obtained from reference TRBV5-4 and TRBJ2-5, is as follows: ETGVTQSPTHLIKTRGQQVTLRCSSQSGHNTVSWYQQALGQGPQFIFQYYREEENGRGNFPPRFSGLQFPNYSSELNVNALELDDSALYLCASSRTGQETQYFGPGTRLLVL.

J is TRBJ2-1 and V is TRBV13; TRBD1 agrees at 9 bases. The length of the CDR3 is 18 residues. From germline, CDR1 is PRHDT and CDR2 FYEKMQ (reference sequence). J was trimmed by 3 bases and V by 5 bases; bases with no gene match: 14. CDR3 nucleotide sequence: TGTGCCAGCAGCACCCACCCTTTGGGACAGGGCTACTACAATGAGCAGTTCTTC. Translating gives CASSTHPLGQGYYNEQFF.

The genes are TRBV9 and TRBJ1-2, with 9 bases lining up with TRBD1. Germline V CDR1 and CDR2: SGDLS, YYNGEE. Trimming removed 8 bases from V and 3 bases from J; junction bases left unmatched: 5. This CDR3 contains 13 residues. The CDR3 DNA follows: TGTGCCAGTGGGACAGGGCCGGACTATGGCTACACCTTC. It translates to CASGTGPDYGYTF.

The table lists this clone with a count of one. The chain recombines TRBV11-2 with TRBJ2-7, with 7 nucleotides matching TRBD1. Germline loops: CDR1 SGHAT, CDR2 FQNNGV. With V trimmed by 4 bases and J by 4 bases, 10 bases remained unmatched. This CDR3 is 15 amino acids long. The CDR3 coding sequence is TGTGCCAGCAGCTCCCCCTCGACAGGGAGATACGAGCAGTACGTC. Protein: CASSSPSTGRYEQYV.

The rearrangement uses TRBV5-1 and TRBJ2-1; 10 bases agree with TRBD2. CDR1 is SGHRS and CDR2 is YFSETQ in the germline V gene. V dropped 4 bases and J dropped 5; count of bases not matched to a gene: 3. The CDR3 consists of 14 residues. CDR3 region: CASSPGLADNEQFF. The CDR3 coding sequence is TGCGCCAGCAGCCCTGGACTAGCGGACAATGAGCAGTTCTTC.

The rearrangement uses TRBV18 and TRBJ1-1, with D perhaps TRBD1 (5 bases). Trimming removed 8 bases from V and 0 bases from J, with 10 bases in between. The CDR3 has 13 amino acids. The germline V gene encodes CDR1 KGHSH and CDR2 LQKENI. The CDR3 coding sequence is TGTGCCAGCGCGACGGACATGAACACTGAAGCTTTCTTT. Its protein is CASATDMNTEAFF.

CDR3 sequence reads: CASTLLTDTQYF. The CDR3 region has the DNA TGTGCCAGCACCTTATTAACAGATACGCAGTATTTT. This chain uses TRBV2 with TRBJ2-3; D unclear. The germline V and J ends were trimmed by 7 bases and 3 bases, with 8 bases remaining between them. The CDR3 has 12 amino acids. Germline V CDR1 and CDR2: SNHLY, FYNNEI.

The J gene is TRBJ2-2, the V gene TRBV10-1, with TRBD1 matching over 8 bases. Germline CDR1 WNHNN, CDR2 SYGVQD (reference sequence). Germline trimming cut 5 bases from V and 10 bases from J; bases unmatched to any gene: 15. The length of the CDR3 is 16 residues. CDR3 nucleotide sequence: TGCGCCAGCAGTCTTCGACCTTGGACAGGGCGAGAGGAGCTGTTTTTT. It specifies CASSLRPWTGREELFF.

The genes are TRBV3-1 (or the pseudogene TRBV3-2) and TRBJ1-4; no definite D call. Germline V gives CDR1 LGHDT, CDR2 YNNKEL (reference sequence). The CDR3 spans 17 residues. Trimming took 0 bases from V and 0 from J, leaving 11 bases between them. In DNA form, the CDR3 reads TGTGCCAGCAGCCAAGATCAGGTTTCCCCAACTAATGAAAAACTGTTTTTT. Protein sequence: CASSQDQVSPTNEKLFF.

V usage is TRBV6-6 and J usage is TRBJ2-2; perhaps TRBD1 as D (5 bases). The CDR3 has 13 residues. Germline V gene data show CDR1 as MNHNY and CDR2 as SVGAGI (reference sequence). Between the trimmed V and J ends, which lost 5 bases and 6 bases, there was a span of 10 bases. DNA of the CDR3: TGTGCCAGCAGTGCCCCAGGGCCCGGGGAGCTGTTTTTT. Amino acids: CASSAPGPGELFF.

This clone has only a few counts. This sequence joins TRBV5-1 and TRBJ2-1; maybe TRBD1 (6 bases). Trimming stripped 3 bases from V and 1 base from J, with 14 bases between. The CDR3 runs 16 residues. Germline V lookup: CDR1 SGHRS, CDR2 YFSETQ. CDR3 region: CASSWKARGSYNEQFF. Written as DNA, the CDR3 is TGCGCCAGCAGCTGGAAAGCCAGGGGTTCCTACAATGAGCAGTTCTTC. The whole variable domain, remainder taken from reference TRBV5-1 and TRBJ2-1, is KAGVTQTPRYLIKTRGQQVTLSCSPISGHRSVSWYQQTPGQGLQFLFEYFSETQRNKGNFPGRFSGRQFSNSRSEMNVSTLELGDSALYLCASSWKARGSYNEQFFGPGTRLTVL.

The rearrangement uses TRBV19 and TRBJ2-2; 8 bases line up with TRBD2. Germline V gives CDR1 LNHDA, CDR2 SQIVND (reference sequence). There are 15 residues in the CDR3. J was trimmed by 5 bases and V by 5 bases; bases with no gene match: 7. CDR3 residues: CASSGSGGETGELFF. CDR3 sequence (DNA): TGTGCCAGTAGTGGGAGCGGGGGTGAAACCGGGGAGCTGTTTTTT.

The chain is built from TRBV7-2 and TRBJ2-3; the match to TRBD2 covers 13 bases. Germline V lookup: CDR1 SGHTA, CDR2 FQGNSA. Trimming cost V 4 bases and J 2 bases; bases outside gene matches: 3. This CDR3 has 16 residues. This CDR3 is CASSSGTSGVTDTQYF. CDR3 in DNA: TGTGCCAGCAGCTCCGGGACTAGCGGGGTCACAGATACGCAGTATTTT.

The V gene is TRBV10-3, the J gene TRBJ2-1; 12 bases agree with TRBD2. The CDR3 is 16 amino acids. From germline, CDR1 is ENHRY and CDR2 SYGVKD. V lost 4 bases and J lost 8; bases outside the gene matches: 9. CDR3 DNA sequence: TGTGCCATCAGTGGACTAGCGGGGGCGGCAGGGGATGAGCAGTTCTTC. This encodes CAISGLAGAAGDEQFF.

Details on this clone: A much larger clonotype is one base distant, so this may be a read error. Other DNA sequences of this sample code for an identical CDR3. The V call is TRBV14, the J call TRBJ2-2, with a possible D match to TRBD1 (6 bases). The CDR3 is made up of 15 amino acids. Germline CDR1 reads SGHDN; CDR2 reads FVKESK. Trimming left V 1 base short and J 5 bases short, with 11 bases between. CDR3 bases: TGTGCCAGCAGCCAAGGGGCAGGGGATACCGGGGAGCTGTTTTTT. It encodes CASSQGAGDTGELFF.

The chain carries TRBV6-5 and TRBJ2-1; 14 bases map to TRBD2. The CDR3 is 15 residues long. The V segment lost 8 bases and the J segment 4 bases; nucleotides outside the gene matches: 4. Looked up from germline, CDR1 is MNHEY and CDR2 is SVGAGI. CDR3 residues: CASGLAGGLYNEQFF. The CDR3 bases are TGTGCCAGCGGACTAGCGGGGGGTCTATACAATGAGCAGTTCTTC.

The V call is TRBV5-1, the J call TRBJ2-1; TRBD2 aligns across 13 bases. Germline V CDR1 and CDR2: SGHRS, YFSETQ. V was clipped by 4 bases and J by 7 bases; unmatched bases: 11. The CDR3 consists of 17 residues. CDR3: CASSPPTSGGARNEQFF. The DNA of the CDR3 is TGCGCCAGCAGCCCTCCTACTAGCGGGGGGGCGAGGAATGAGCAGTTCTTC.

The chain recombines TRBV6-5 with TRBJ2-3; 7 bases fit TRBD1. The CDR3 has 14 residues. CDR1 is MNHEY, CDR2 SVGAGI, per germline. Trimming removed 2 bases from V and 2 bases from J; junction bases left unmatched: 1. The CDR3 sequence is CASSYGTDTDTQYF. The CDR3 region has the DNA TGTGCCAGCAGTTACGGGACAGACACAGATACGCAGTATTTT.

This chain connects TRBV6-5 to TRBJ2-6; D is perhaps TRBD1 (5 bases). The CDR3 covers 15 residues. V lost 6 bases and J 0 bases, leaving 9 bases between the germline ends. Germline values: CDR1 MNHEY, CDR2 SVGAGI. DNA for the CDR3: TGTGCCAGCAGCGAGACAGACTCTGGGGCCAACGTCCTGACTTTC. Its translation: CASSETDSGANVLTF.

The CDR3 nucleotides read TGTGCCTGGAGCGCTCAAGCACACAATGAGCAGTTCTTC. Protein sequence: CAWSAQAHNEQFF. The chain employs TRBV30 and TRBJ2-1; D not certain. The germline V gene has CDR1 GTSNPN and CDR2 SVGIG (reference sequence). The length of the CDR3 is 13 residues. Trimming took 3 bases from V and 5 from J, leaving 11 bases between them.

This chain uses TRBV7-9 with TRBJ2-5; the D gene is possibly TRBD1 (5 bases). Germline-derived CDR1 and CDR2 are SEHNR and FQNEAQ (reference sequence). V was cut by 2 bases and J by 3 bases, with 10 bases left in between. This CDR3 region has 14 residues. CDR3 sequence reads: CASSLLLQEETQYF. The CDR3 DNA reads as TGTGCCAGCAGCTTATTGCTACAGGAAGAGACCCAGTACTTC.

This chain joins TRBV9 and TRBJ1-6; D gene uncertain. The CDR3 length is 14 residues. The ends were cut back, 3 bases at V and 7 bases at J, with 11 bases in the middle. CDR1 is SGDLS, CDR2 YYNGEE, per germline. The CDR3 spells CASSAGLLNSPLHF. In nucleotides, the CDR3 is TGTGCCAGCAGCGCCGGACTGTTGAATTCACCCCTCCACTTT.

In its sample, this clone was seen once. The J gene is TRBJ1-6, the V gene TRBV14; D not certain. Germline lookup yields CDR1 SGHDN and CDR2 FVKESK. This CDR3 is built from 13 residues. Trimming shortened V by 3 bases and J by 3 bases, and 3 bases separated the two germline ends. CDR3 loop: CASSQYYNSPLHF. The CDR3 coding sequence is TGTGCCAGCAGCCAGTACTATAATTCACCCCTCCACTTT. The whole variable domain, filled in from reference TRBV14 and TRBJ1-6, reads EAGVTQFPSHSVIEKGQTVTLRCDPISGHDNLYWYRRVMGKEIKFLLHFVKESKQDESGMPNNRFLAERTGGTYSTLKVQPAELEDSGVYFCASSQYYNSPLHFGNGTRLTVT.

The rearrangement uses TRBV6-5 and TRBJ2-1; TRBD2 matches 15 bases. V shed 4 bases, J shed 8 bases, and the junction held 3 bases outside the gene matches. This CDR3 contains 15 residues. Germline V gene lookup returns CDR1 MNHEY and CDR2 SVGAGI. CDR3 sequence (DNA): TGTGCCAGCAGTTTTCGGACTAGCGGGGGGGATGAGCAGTTCTTC. The encoded protein is CASSFRTSGGDEQFF.

The chain links TRBV10-3 to TRBJ2-5; TRBD2 aligns across 10 bases. The germline V gene encodes CDR1 ENHRY and CDR2 SYGVKD. V shed 5 bases, J shed 3 bases, and the junction held 0 bases outside the gene matches. The CDR3 loop spans 13 amino acids. Written as DNA, the CDR3 is TGTGCCATCAGTAGCGGGGGGGAAGAGACCCAGTACTTC. Protein: CAISSGGEETQYF.